This T cell receptor beta chain emerged from a study of neurological immune-mediated disorders. There are many counts of this clonotype. TCRdb used MiXCR to reprocess the 5' RACE reads, holding one entry per CDR3 protein. This sample has 25,000 to 35,000 distinct CDR3 sequences, with approximately 4.4% found just once. CDR1 and CDR2 from the germline V gene are DFQATT and SNEGSKA (reference sequence). After removal of 3 bases from V and 0 bases from J, the junction contained 4 bases not matched to a gene. The CDR3 runs to 14 residues. Sequenced material: PBMCs. The receptor comes from a man younger than 30 in good health. The chain recombines TRBV20-1 with TRBJ2-7; 8 nucleotides line up with TRBD1. The CDR3: CSARSGGSSYEQYF. The CDR3 nucleotides are TGCAGTGCTAGGTCAGGGGGCAGCTCCTACGAGCAGTACTTC.